The 27 T cell receptor beta chains given below trace back to one sample, sequenced in a study of shared clonotypes between healthy human individuals. Naive CD8 cells, CD45RO-negative and positively selected for CCR7, excluded terminally differentiated effector memory CD45RA+ cells. Data came from immunoSEQ multiplex PCR; TCRdb stores just in-frame clones and leaves some out. The data hold some 2.1 million clones, with approximately 94% observed a single time. The specimen sequenced was naive CD8+ T cells sorted from blood. These receptors were collected from a man aged 18 to 35 in good health.

The rearrangement links TRBV27 to TRBJ1-4, with D possibly being TRBD1 (5 bases). Trimming took off 2 bases at V and 4 bases at J, with 11 bases between the two ends. This CDR3 region has 15 residues. CDR1 is MNHEY, CDR2 SMNVEV, per germline (reference sequence). CDR3 amino acids: CASSLGRDGNEKLFF. The CDR3 DNA reads as TGTGCCAGCAGTTTAGGCCGGGACGGTAATGAAAAACTGTTTTTT.

This CDR3 is CASSLLTGELFF. In DNA form, the CDR3 reads TGTGCCAGCAGCCTCTTGACCGGGGAGCTGTTTTTT. V usage is TRBV11-2 and J usage is TRBJ2-2; D gene uncertain. Germline CDR1 reads SGHAT; CDR2 reads FQNNGV. This CDR3 has 12 amino acids. Deletions cut 5 bases from V and 5 bases from J, with 6 bases between.

On this clone itself: This likely reflects a read error, since a far larger clone is one base away. This sample also contains other DNA sequences that code for the same CDR3. The J gene is TRBJ2-7, the V gene TRBV28, with D possibly called TRBD1 or TRBD2 (5 bases each). The V end lost 2 bases, the J end lost 6 bases, and 5 bases lay between the germline ends. The germline CDR1 and CDR2 sequences are MDHEN and SYDVKM. This CDR3 has 11 amino acids. The CDR3 loop reads CASSLGGEQYF. In DNA, the CDR3 is TGTGCCAGCAGTTTAGGGGGCGAGCAGTACTTC.

Details on this clone: Different DNA sequences within this sample yield the same CDR3. The rearrangement uses TRBV5-6 and TRBJ2-7; D is unresolved. This CDR3 is built from 14 residues. Germline CDR1 and CDR2: SGHDT and YYEEEE. The V gene lost 4 bases and the J gene lost 2 bases, with 13 bases spanning the gap. The chain's CDR3 is CASSLAGATYEQYF. CDR3 nucleotides: TGTGCCAGCAGCCTCGCAGGAGCCACCTACGAGCAGTACTTC.

The chain employs TRBV10-1 and TRBJ2-3; 7 positions agree with TRBD2. Germline CDR1 and CDR2: WNHNN and SYGVQD (reference sequence). The CDR3 is 18 residues long. The J segment lost 1 base and the V segment lost 0 bases, leaving 10 bases of the junction unmatched. In DNA, the CDR3 is TGCGCCAGCAGTGAGTCGAGGGACTACCTTCACCGCACAGATACGCAGTATTTT. Encoded protein: CASSESRDYLHRTDTQYF.

V gene TRBV27 combines with J gene TRBJ2-7, with no clear D. V was shortened by 5 bases and J by 5 bases, with 13 bases between the two germline ends. The CDR3 has 13 amino acids. Germline V lookup: CDR1 MNHEY, CDR2 SMNVEV (reference sequence). For the CDR3, the DNA is TGTGCCAGCAGTCCCCCGAGCGTAGACGAGCAGTACTTC. It is translated as CASSPPSVDEQYF.

V gene TRBV4-3 combines with J gene TRBJ1-2; tentative D call: TRBD1 (6 bases). V gave up 4 bases and J gave up 3 bases, with 15 bases separating them. Germline V gives CDR1 LGHNA, CDR2 YSLEER. The length of the CDR3 is 15 residues. The CDR3, as DNA: TGCGCCAGCAGCCGCCGGCAGGGGCCGGACTATGGCTACACCTTC. This translates into CASSRRQGPDYGYTF.

The chain links TRBV4-3 to TRBJ2-7, with TRBD1 as a possible D gene (5 bases). CDR1 is LGHNA and CDR2 is YSLEER in the germline V gene. CDR3 length: 16 amino acids. V dropped 0 bases and J dropped 3 bases, with 15 bases sitting between them. The CDR3 region is CASSQEETGTIYEQYF. The CDR3 nucleotides read TGCGCCAGCAGCCAAGAAGAAACAGGAACTATCTACGAGCAGTACTTC.

The V and J genes are TRBV5-1 and TRBJ2-3; no reliable D call. Germline V gives CDR1 SGHRS, CDR2 YFSETQ. V shed 1 base and J shed 5 bases, with 11 bases lying between them. This CDR3 has 14 amino acids. CDR3 protein: CASSLSQLGDTQYF. CDR3 DNA: TGCGCCAGCAGCTTGTCGCAGCTAGGAGATACGCAGTATTTT.

The chain employs TRBV4-1 and TRBJ2-2; D is uncertain. V was pared by 4 bases and J by 5 bases, with 11 bases between. The CDR3 spans 14 residues. In germline, CDR1 is MGHRA, CDR2 YSYEKL. The CDR3 spells CASSRRTWTGELFF. The CDR3 DNA reads as TGCGCCAGCAGCCGCCGAACGTGGACCGGGGAGCTGTTTTTT.

This clone has a single count. The V and J genes are TRBV7-9 and TRBJ1-5; D uncertain. The CDR3 sequence is 14 residues long. Germline values: CDR1 SEHNR, CDR2 FQNEAQ (reference sequence). Deletions cut 1 base from V and 3 bases from J, with 7 bases between. CDR3 in amino acids: CASSLGALNQPQHF. The CDR3 bases are TGTGCCAGCAGCTTAGGTGCCCTCAATCAGCCCCAGCATTTT. Based on the CDR3 plus reference TRBV7-9 and TRBJ1-5, the full variable domain is DTGVSQNPRHKITKRGQNVTFRCDPISEHNRLYWYRQTLGQGPEFLTYFQNEAQLEKSRLLSDRFSAERPKGSFSTLEIQRTEQGDSAMYLCASSLGALNQPQHFGDGTRLSIL.

About this clone itself: One junction end disagrees with the germline gene, perhaps due to a read error. The chain employs TRBV25-1 and TRBJ1-4, with a tentative D call TRBD1 (5 bases). The CDR3 spans 11 residues. Germline V gene data show CDR1 as MGHDK and CDR2 as SYGVNS. The CDR3, as DNA: TGTGCCAGCAGTGATGGTCGCAGGGTTGTTTTT. It specifies CASSDGRRVVF. The variable domain in full, with the rest retrieved from reference TRBV25-1 and TRBJ1-4, is EADIYQTPRYLVIGTGKKITLECSQTMGHDKMYWYQQDPGMELHLIHYSYGVNSTEKGDLSSESTVSRIRTEHFPLTLESARPSHTSQYLCASSDGRRVVFGSGTQLSVL.

A single count supports this clone. Additional DNA sequences in this sample encode the identical CDR3. The genes are TRBV9 and TRBJ1-2, with 7 bases fitting TRBD1. CDR1 SGDLS and CDR2 YYNGEE come from the germline V gene. Trimming at V came to 0 bases and at J to 4 bases, leaving 6 bases not matched to a gene. The CDR3 is made up of 15 amino acids. CDR3 protein: CASSVGGGTVYGYTF. CDR3 coding DNA: TGTGCCAGCAGCGTAGGAGGGGGGACAGTCTATGGCTACACCTTC.

Remarks on this clone: The sample carries other DNA sequences with the same CDR3. V and J are TRBV7-9 and TRBJ2-3, with 7 positions matching TRBD2. Trimming took 4 bases from V and 3 from J; bases not matched to a gene: 7. The CDR3 sequence is 15 residues long. Germline V lookup: CDR1 SEHNR, CDR2 FQNEAQ (reference sequence). The chain's CDR3 is CASSSVSGGTDTQYF. CDR3 bases: TGTGCCAGCAGCTCTGTGTCGGGGGGAACAGATACGCAGTATTTT.

The gene calls are TRBV6-6 and TRBJ2-7; no clear D. Trimming removed 6 bases at V and 6 bases at J, with 12 bases between. Germline loops: CDR1 MNHNY, CDR2 SVGAGI (reference sequence). CDR3 size: 12 residues. The CDR3: CASSHLPVEQYF. The CDR3, as DNA: TGTGCCAGCAGCCACCTTCCCGTCGAGCAGTACTTC.

The rearrangement links TRBV10-1 to TRBJ2-7; D possibly corresponds to TRBD1 (5 bases). Germline lookup yields CDR1 WNHNN and CDR2 SYGVQD (reference sequence). V was trimmed by 4 bases and J by 3 bases, leaving 10 bases between them. There are 13 residues in the CDR3. CDR3 sequence (DNA): TGCGCCAGCAGTGCTGGACATCTCTACGAGCAGTACTTC. Encoded protein: CASSAGHLYEQYF.

V is TRBV4-1 and J is TRBJ2-7; TRBD1 matches 8 bases. V trimming: 3 bases; J trimming: 0 bases; junction bases outside the gene matches: 7. CDR1 is MGHRA, CDR2 YSYEKL, per germline. This CDR3 contains 16 residues. CDR3 DNA: TGCGCCAGCAGCCACCTGACAGGGGACCCCTCCTACGAGCAGTACTTC. This translates into CASSHLTGDPSYEQYF.

The chain joins TRBV2 to TRBJ1-5; D perhaps matches TRBD1 (5 bases). Trimming shortened V by 6 bases and J by 3 bases, and 9 bases separated the two germline ends. Per the germline V gene, CDR1 is SNHLY and CDR2 is FYNNEI. The CDR3 extends over 13 amino acids. CDR3 DNA: TGTGCCAGCAGCAGGGCAGTCAATCAGCCCCAGCATTTT. As protein: CASSRAVNQPQHF.

A few counts support this clone. The chain couples TRBV6-5 to TRBJ1-1; maybe TRBD1 (5 bases). V was shortened by 5 bases and J by 3 bases, with 13 bases between the two germline ends. Germline lookup yields CDR1 MNHEY and CDR2 SVGAGI. This CDR3 is built from 14 residues. DNA for the CDR3: TGTGCCAGCAGTCAGACAGTAGGGCACACTGAAGCTTTCTTT. It translates to CASSQTVGHTEAFF.

The genes are TRBV4-1 and TRBJ1-2; D remains unclear. The length of the CDR3 is 15 residues. Trimming removed 0 bases at V and 3 bases at J, with 11 bases between. Germline V gene data show CDR1 as MGHRA and CDR2 as YSYEKL. The chain's CDR3 is CASSQDWEGYYGYTF. The CDR3 DNA sequence: TGCGCCAGCAGCCAAGATTGGGAAGGGTACTATGGCTACACCTTC.

The chain employs TRBV28 and TRBJ2-1, with TRBD1 matching over 12 bases. Germline V CDR1 and CDR2: MDHEN, SYDVKM. V gave up 7 bases and J gave up 8 bases; unmatched junction bases: 9. The CDR3 covers 15 residues. For the CDR3, the DNA is TGTGCCAGCACCGCCGGGACAGGGGGCTGGGATGAGCAGTTCTTC. It is translated as CASTAGTGGWDEQFF.

The chain carries TRBV6-5 and TRBJ2-7; the match to TRBD2 covers 7 bases. Germline V gives CDR1 MNHEY, CDR2 SVGAGI. The CDR3 spans 15 residues. The V and J ends lost 2 bases and 4 bases, in that order; junction bases with no gene match: 8. The CDR3 loop is CASSYREGIRYEQYF. CDR3 coding DNA: TGTGCCAGCAGTTACAGGGAGGGCATACGGTACGAGCAGTACTTC.

The V gene is TRBV5-4, the J gene TRBJ2-1, with D unclear. The length of the CDR3 is 14 residues. CDR1 is SGHNT and CDR2 is YYREEE in the germline V gene (reference sequence). Trimming removed 0 bases at V and 3 bases at J, with 7 bases between. CDR3 coding DNA: TGTGCCAGCAGCTTGGGCTTGCTCTACAATGAGCAGTTCTTC. It specifies CASSLGLLYNEQFF.

This sequence joins TRBV27 and TRBJ2-7; D unclear. The germline CDR1 and CDR2 sequences are MNHEY and SMNVEV (reference sequence). V lost 5 bases, J lost 1 base, and 12 bases lay in between. The CDR3 sequence is 14 residues long. The CDR3 nucleotides are TGTGCCAGCAGTCACTCGGACGGTTCCTACGAGCAGTACTTC. This gives the protein CASSHSDGSYEQYF.

V usage is TRBV7-9 and J usage is TRBJ1-5, with a possible D match to TRBD1 (6 bases). This CDR3 comprises 16 residues. V lost 5 bases and J 2 bases, leaving 16 bases between the germline ends. Germline loops: CDR1 SEHNR, CDR2 FQNEAQ (reference sequence). The CDR3 DNA reads TGTGCCAGCAGCCCGACGGGAGAGGGGGGCAATCAGCCCCAGCATTTT. This translates into CASSPTGEGGNQPQHF.

Here the CDR3 reads CASSQGTTDTQYF. The CDR3 bases are TGTGCCAGCAGCCAAGGGACCACAGATACGCAGTATTTT. This chain joins TRBV4-2 and TRBJ2-3, with unresolved D. The V and J ends lost 1 base and 2 bases respectively, with 4 bases between them. This CDR3 is 13 amino acids long. Germline assignment: CDR1 LGHNA and CDR2 YNFKEQ.

The genes are TRBV6-1 and TRBJ2-1; D gene uncertain. The CDR3 is 19 amino acids. Germline V gene lookup returns CDR1 MNHNS and CDR2 SASEGT. Deletions cut 3 bases from V and 0 bases from J, with 21 bases between. The CDR3 DNA sequence: TGTGCCAGCAGTGAGATCTCAAGCCCTACAGATTCCTCCTACAATGAGCAGTTCTTC. Amino acid sequence: CASSEISSPTDSSYNEQFF.